A single sample gave rise to the 9 T cell receptor beta chains below, sequenced in a study of glioma-infiltrating T cells. Using RNA template, CDR3s of TCR alpha and beta were amplified with iRepertoire arm-PCR. TCRdb reprocessed the multiplex PCR reads via MiXCR and lists one record per CDR3 protein. The sample has 93,000 or so distinct CDR3 sequences, around 30% seen once. Material: glioma tissue, nonneoplastic brain tissue, or PBMCs (not recorded which). These receptors were taken from a human donor with low-grade glioma or glioblastoma, undergoing nonglioma brain surgery, or in good health (not recorded which).

The chain uses TRBV24-1 and TRBJ1-3, with a weak D call TRBD1 (5 bases). CDR1 is KGHDR, CDR2 SFDVKD, per germline. V gave up 3 bases and J gave up 0 bases, with 11 bases separating them. The CDR3 totals 16 residues. CDR3 in amino acids: CATSDGTDDSGNTIYF. The CDR3 DNA reads as TGTGCCACCAGTGATGGGACGGACGACTCTGGAAACACCATATATTTT.

This clonotype was recorded at least ten times. The chain has TRBV28 and TRBJ2-5; D unclear. V was shortened by 4 bases and J by 2 bases, with 11 bases between the two germline ends. Germline V gene data show CDR1 as MDHEN and CDR2 as SYDVKM. This CDR3 spans 14 amino acids. The CDR3 is CASSSAYLQETQYF. In DNA, the CDR3 is TGTGCCAGCAGTTCCGCATACCTGCAAGAGACCCAGTACTTC. The variable domain in full, completed from reference TRBV28 and TRBJ2-5, reads DVKVTQSSRYLVKRTGEKVFLECVQDMDHENMFWYRQDPGLGLRLIYFSYDVKMKEKGDIPEGYSVSREKKERFSLILESASTNQTSMYLCASSSAYLQETQYFGPGTRLLVL.

This clonotype was observed once. It may be a read error: a sequence one base away is much more abundant. V usage is TRBV7-6 and J usage is TRBJ1-1, with TRBD1 as a possible D gene (5 bases). The V end lost 7 bases, the J end lost 1 base, and 16 bases lay between the germline ends. The germline CDR1 and CDR2 sequences are SGHVS and FNYEAQ. The CDR3 consists of 15 residues. The DNA for the CDR3 is TGTGCCAGCACCCATTTAGGGGTGGGGAACACTGAAGCTTTCTTT. The encoded protein is CASTHLGVGNTEAFF.

This clonotype was detected ten times or more. The chain joins TRBV5-1 to TRBJ2-3; no reliable D call. The CDR3 has 12 residues. V was cut by 6 bases and J by 6 bases, with 11 bases left in between. CDR1 is SGHRS, CDR2 YFSETQ, per germline. The CDR3 DNA reads TGCGCCAGCATGGAAAGTATGGATACGCAGTATTTT. Translated: CASMESMDTQYF.

CDR3 residues: CSVDKVWRGHTEAFF. The DNA of the CDR3 is TGCAGCGTTGATAAGGTGTGGCGAGGGCACACTGAAGCTTTCTTT. The chain carries TRBV29-1 and TRBJ1-1; no reliable D call. Trimming shortened V by 3 bases and J by 3 bases, and 17 bases separated the two germline ends. Germline V gene sequence: CDR1 SQVTM, CDR2 ANQGSEA. The CDR3 has 15 amino acids. Complete variable domain (other parts from reference TRBV29-1 and TRBJ1-1): SAVISQKPSRDICQRGTSLTIQCQVDSQVTMMFWYRQQPGQSLTLIATANQGSEATYESGFVIDKFPISRPNLTFSTLTVSNMSPEDSSIYLCSVDKVWRGHTEAFFGQGTRLTVV.

A remark on this clonotype: A much larger clone lies a single base off, so this may be a read error. This chain connects TRBV6-2 or TRBV6-3 to TRBJ2-1, with D uncertain. CDR1 and CDR2 (germline): MNHEY, SVGEGT. The CDR3 contains 12 residues. The CDR3 bases are TGTGCCTGCAGCCGAACTGGGAATGAGCAGTTCTTC. This encodes CACSRTGNEQFF.

Comment on this clonotype: A much larger clone is a single base away; this may be a read error. The chain carries TRBV27 and TRBJ1-4; D gene ambiguous. In germline, CDR1 is MNHEY, CDR2 SMNVEV (reference sequence). The CDR3 loop spans 13 amino acids. The chain's CDR3 is CASGFGVEEKLFF. The CDR3, as DNA: TGTGCCAGCGGTTTTGGGGTAGAGGAAAAACTGTTTTTT.

This clonotype came up a few times. The CDR3 coding sequence is TGTGCCAGCAGGACCCTTCGGGGGTTGTACAATGAGCAGTTCTTC. Protein: CASRTLRGLYNEQFF. The chain has TRBV11-2 and TRBJ2-1, with a weak D call TRBD2 (6 bases). The germline V gene encodes CDR1 SGHAT and CDR2 FQNNGV. The V gene lost 6 bases and the J gene lost 4 bases, with 16 bases spanning the gap. This CDR3 contains 15 residues. The variable domain in full, with the rest retrieved from reference TRBV11-2 and TRBJ2-1, is EAGVAQSPRYKIIEKRQSVAFWCNPISGHATLYWYQQILGQGPKLLIQFQNNGVVDDSQLPKDRFSAERLKGVDSTLKIQPAKLEDSAVYLCASRTLRGLYNEQFFGPGTRLTVL.

As to this clonotype: This sequence may be a read error, since a much larger clone differs from it by one base. The chain links TRBV28 to TRBJ2-3; TRBD2 is a possible D gene (6 bases). Germline-derived CDR1 and CDR2 are MDHEN and SYDVKM. The CDR3 covers 14 residues. As DNA, the CDR3 is TGTGTCAGCAGTATGGGCGGGGACGCAGATACGCAGTATTTT. Its translation: CVSSMGGDADTQYF. The entire variable domain, with the rest obtained from reference TRBV28 and TRBJ2-3, is as follows: DVKVTQSSRYLVKRTGEKVFLECVQDMDHENMFWYRQDPGLGLRLIYFSYDVKMKEKGDIPEGYSVSREKKERFSLILESASTNQTSMYLCVSSMGGDADTQYFGPGTRLTVL.